This T cell receptor (beta chain) derives from a study of long-term antiretroviral therapy in people with HIV. Notes on the study in general: Post-ART diversity increased but stayed below transplant donor controls.

The CDR3 spans 12 residues. Trimming left V 4 bases short and J 5 bases short, with 11 bases between. Germline V gene data show CDR1 as SQVTM and CDR2 as ANQGSEA. Every HIV-positive participant received treatment in the United States. For this clone: Its antigen is as yet unknown.

The libraries were made with immunoSEQ v3.0 at survey level. Using immunoSEQ multiplex PCR, the repertoire was profiled, and TCRdb retains in-frame clones only, with some absent. The sample consists of about 30,000 clones, about 85% of them appearing once. This clonotype originated in a man aged 45 to 65 with HIV. This sample comprised unsorted PBMCs, obtained 5 years before starting antiretroviral therapy. This rearrangement joins TRBV29-1 to TRBJ2-5; D may correspond to TRBD1 or TRBD2 (5 bases each). The CDR3 loop is CSVAREYETQYF. In DNA form, the CDR3 reads TGCAGCGTTGCCAGGGAGTATGAGACCCAGTACTTC.